This T cell receptor beta chain is drawn from a study of blood T cell repertoires in COVID-19. Looking at the study overall: The United States, Italy and Spain were the sources of the acute and convalescent COVID-19 samples.

Residents of 24 US areas, aged about 18 to 89 years, made up the participants. Donors of Cohort 3 who recovered were those that had two negative PCRs, clearance, or symptom resolution. Data came from immunoSEQ multiplex PCR; TCRdb stores just in-frame clones and leaves some out. The sample holds about 280,000 clones, about 85% seen once. V lost 4 bases to trimming and J lost 0 bases, with 12 bases between them. CDR1 is KGHDR, CDR2 SFDVKD, per germline. There are 15 residues in the CDR3. The receptor's source is a woman in her fifties or sixties who had recovered from COVID-19. The sample taken for sequencing was PBMCs or T cells enriched from blood (not recorded which). The V and J genes are TRBV24-1 and TRBJ2-7, with D hard to call. For the CDR3, the DNA is TGTGCCACCAGTGACGCCCGCGGTGGCTCCTACGAGCAGTACTTC. Translated, it gives CATSDARGGSYEQYF.